The rows below give T cell receptor beta chains drawn from one sample of a study of glioma-infiltrating T cells after dendritic cell vaccination. TCRdb's copy holds only in-frame clones and misses some; the assay was immunoSEQ multiplex PCR. The table includes approximately 100,000 clones, approximately 80% detected once. This sample comprised blood, obtained before dendritic cell vaccination. The source of these receptors is a human donor with glioblastoma. The CDR3 runs from the conserved cysteine through the conserved F or W. D genes are given only for firm matches.

d_call v_call cdr3_aa
- TRBV7-6 CASSAGDSGNTIYF
TRBD1 TRBV7-8 CASSLARTGGYNEQFF
TRBD2 TRBV30 CAWSVRAGGRDTQYF
TRBD2 TRBV11-2 CASSLGSGGETQYF
TRBD2 TRBV29-1 CSVPGTSGGSYNEQFF
- TRBV28 CASKPPGFFREQYF
TRBD1 TRBV18 CASSPQGAKPPEAFF
- TRBV10-3 CAISGGLNTEAFF
- TRBV19 CASSIKSPAGTEAFF
- TRBV7-8 CASSSVWNTEAFF
- TRBV6-1 CASSVHGGLQTQYF
- TRBV27 CASSLKGESNQPQHF
TRBD2 TRBV4-1 CASSQEGTSVHGELFF
TRBD1 TRBV19 CAGRQGASGSYTF
- TRBV15 CATSRADNYGYTF
- TRBV21-1 CASSPVRLALGRDTDTQYF
- TRBV6-1 CASKGTNTGELFF
- TRBV25-1 CASSDLKGVNTEAFF
TRBD1 TRBV7-9 CASSRDRGGETQYF
TRBD2 TRBV28 CASSLLSGRSHEQYF
- TRBV9 CASSAGGGSPLHF
- TRBV5-1 CASSRPGSYEQYF
- TRBV2 CASSDLGRTYGYTF
TRBD2 TRBV5-4 CASSWGLAGGVNEQFF
- TRBV5-6 CASSLLPTGSGTGELFF
TRBD2 TRBV30 CAWSQRGLPGTDTQYF
TRBD1 TRBV28 CASSPRGFGSGANVLTF
- TRBV19 CASSIKGGQSSYNSPLHF
- TRBV6-1 CASSVTSTAYIYEQYF
TRBD2 TRBV7-3 CASSPRTSGGKDTQYF
- TRBV5-1 CASSSSGARNGYTF
TRBD2 TRBV4-1 CASSQGPAPSGAYEQFF
TRBD1 TRBV18 CASSPMGQGISETQYF
TRBD1 TRBV6-1 CASSDQGGNTEAFF
- TRBV28 CASSLMRRGSEQYF
- TRBV10-3 CAISERESSGNTIYF
- TRBV11-1 CASSLYSSNTEAFF
- TRBV30 CAWSVGGEQYF